One and the same sample provided the 22 T cell receptor beta chains below, sequenced in a study of STAT5B mutations in CD4+ large granular lymphocyte leukemia. Clones were read by immunoSEQ multiplex PCR, and TCRdb kept only the in-frame ones, dropping some. Here the sample spans 35,000 to 45,000 clones, about 86% being singletons. Sequenced material: CD4+ T cells from blood buffy coats. These receptors all stem from a human donor in good health.

CDR3 in amino acids: CASSLDWNQPQHF. The CDR3 DNA follows: TGTGCCAGCAGTCTTGATTGGAATCAGCCCCAGCATTTT. This sequence joins TRBV6-1 and TRBJ1-5, with D unresolved. V was trimmed by 5 bases and J by 4 bases, leaving 9 bases between them. This CDR3 is 13 amino acids long. The germline CDR1 and CDR2 sequences are MNHNS and SASEGT.

This chain joins TRBV13 and TRBJ1-2; 9 positions agree with TRBD1. The V gene end was trimmed by 4 bases and the J gene end by 2 bases; junction bases not matched to a gene: 5. Germline CDR1 and CDR2: PRHDT and FYEKMQ (reference sequence). CDR3 length: 15 residues. The CDR3 coding sequence is TGTGCCAGCAGCTACCGGGACAGGGTGAACTATGGCTACACCTTC. This codes for CASSYRDRVNYGYTF.

The chain recombines TRBV10-3 with TRBJ2-7, with 11 positions matching TRBD1. The J segment lost 4 bases and the V segment lost 2 bases, leaving 4 bases of the junction unmatched. This CDR3 spans 15 amino acids. Germline values: CDR1 ENHRY, CDR2 SYGVKD. CDR3 DNA: TGTGCCATCAGTGAGGGGACAGGGGGAATTTACGAGCAGTACTTC. Its translation: CAISEGTGGIYEQYF.

The genes are TRBV5-1 and TRBJ2-1; 9 bases are shared with TRBD2. This CDR3 has 15 residues. Germline loops: CDR1 SGHRS, CDR2 YFSETQ. V shed 1 base, J shed 6 bases, and the junction held 5 bases outside the gene matches. The CDR3 region has the DNA TGCGCCAGCAGCTTGATAGCGGGAGAGGGCAATGAGCAGTTCTTC. The encoded protein is CASSLIAGEGNEQFF.

V usage is TRBV27 and J usage is TRBJ1-2; a possible D gene is TRBD1 (5 bases). V was trimmed by 6 bases and J by 7 bases, leaving 21 bases between them. The V gene's germline CDR1 is MNHEY and CDR2 SMNVEV (reference sequence). CDR3 length equals 15 residues. The CDR3 DNA reads TGTGCCAGCAGCCAGTACTCAGGGAGTGAAGGTGGCTACACCTTC. Protein sequence: CASSQYSGSEGGYTF.

The V call is TRBV29-1, the J call TRBJ2-7, with 8 bases lining up with TRBD2. Germline-derived CDR1 and CDR2 are SQVTM and ANQGSEA. Losses at the gene ends were 4 bases for V and 4 bases for J; bases not matched to a gene: 3. The CDR3 extends over 12 amino acids. The CDR3 protein is CSVVAGTYEQYF. The DNA of the CDR3 is TGCAGCGTTGTAGCGGGAACATACGAGCAGTACTTC.

The chain employs TRBV6-5 and TRBJ2-1; D possibly corresponds to TRBD1 (5 bases). There are 13 residues in the CDR3. V lost 10 bases to trimming and J lost 3 bases, with 13 bases between them. Germline CDR1 reads MNHEY; CDR2 reads SVGAGI. The CDR3 nucleotides are TGTGCCACCCCTCGGACACGCTACAATGAGCAGTTCTTC. Its protein product is CATPRTRYNEQFF.

This chain joins TRBV2 and TRBJ2-4, with D perhaps matching TRBD2 (5 bases). Deletions cut 3 bases from V and 6 bases from J, with 12 bases between. CDR3 length: 14 amino acids. In germline, CDR1 is SNHLY, CDR2 FYNNEI. CDR3 sequence: CASSEVRAGNIQYF. Written as DNA, the CDR3 is TGTGCCAGCAGTGAGGTGAGGGCTGGAAACATTCAGTACTTC.

In this sample, this clone turned up once. This rearrangement joins TRBV19 to TRBJ1-2; 7 positions agree with TRBD1. Germline V lookup: CDR1 LNHDA, CDR2 SQIVND (reference sequence). The CDR3 extends over 13 amino acids. V lost 1 base and J lost 8; bases outside the gene matches: 4. In nucleotides, the CDR3 is TGTGCCAGTAGTATAGCCGGAGGGGGCGGCTACACCTTC. It is translated as CASSIAGGGGYTF.

This clone was counted between two and nine times. The chain combines TRBV19 with TRBJ1-4; 9 bases map to TRBD1. Trimming took 4 bases from V and 8 from J; bases not matched to a gene: 5. Germline loops: CDR1 LNHDA, CDR2 SQIVND (reference sequence). The CDR3 extends over 14 amino acids. In DNA, the CDR3 is TGTGCCAGTAGTAGGGGACAGGGAGAGGAAAAACTGTTTTTT. Its translation: CASSRGQGEEKLFF. Filled out from reference TRBV19 and TRBJ1-4, the complete variable domain reads DGGITQSPKYLFRKEGQNVTLSCEQNLNHDAMYWYRQDPGQGLRLIYYSQIVNDFQKGDIAEGYSVSREKKESFPLTVTSAQKNPTAFYLCASSRGQGEEKLFFGSGTQLSVL.

The chain employs TRBV7-2 and TRBJ1-5; D is ambiguous. V lost 2 bases, J lost 7 bases, and 12 bases lay in between. The CDR3 spans 14 residues. Germline CDR1 reads SGHTA; CDR2 reads FQGNSA. CDR3 sequence reads: CASSLTPSGQPQHF. CDR3 bases: TGTGCCAGCAGCTTAACCCCCTCGGGGCAGCCCCAGCATTTT.

V usage is TRBV7-9 and J usage is TRBJ1-1; D is perhaps TRBD1 (5 bases). Trimming removed 1 base at V and 11 bases at J, with 14 bases between. The germline V gene encodes CDR1 SEHNR and CDR2 FQNEAQ (reference sequence). The CDR3 spans 13 residues. The DNA for the CDR3 is TGTGCCAGCAGCTTAGAAGGGGCCGGCCGGGCTTTCTTT. Translation: CASSLEGAGRAFF.

The CDR3 loop reads CASSYRASNQPQHF. The CDR3 bases are TGTGCCAGCAGTTACCGGGCCTCCAATCAGCCCCAGCATTTT. This chain joins TRBV6-6 and TRBJ1-5; D not certain. Germline V gene data show CDR1 as MNHNY and CDR2 as SVGAGI (reference sequence). V lost 2 bases and J lost 3, with 8 bases in between. The CDR3 has 14 amino acids.

This chain joins TRBV5-6 and TRBJ2-5; 8 nucleotides align to TRBD1. Per germline, CDR1 SGHDT and CDR2 YYEEEE. The trim removed 4 bases at V and 0 bases at J, leaving 5 bases unmatched. The CDR3 sequence is 15 residues long. The CDR3 protein is CASSINRGYQETQYF. CDR3 nucleotides: TGTGCCAGCAGCATCAACAGGGGGTACCAAGAGACCCAGTACTTC.

The chain joins TRBV7-2 to TRBJ2-1; 9 nucleotides align to TRBD2. Germline V gene sequence: CDR1 SGHTA, CDR2 FQGNSA. CDR3 length equals 15 residues. V trimming: 5 bases; J trimming: 5 bases; junction bases outside the gene matches: 7. CDR3 in DNA: TGTGCCAGCAGCCGGGGACTAGCAGCAAACAATGAGCAGTTCTTC. It encodes CASSRGLAANNEQFF.

V gene TRBV5-1 combines with J gene TRBJ2-7; weak D call: TRBD1 (6 bases). Looked up from germline, CDR1 is SGHRS and CDR2 is YFSETQ. The CDR3 consists of 14 residues. V was cut by 4 bases and J by 7 bases, with 18 bases left in between. The CDR3 region is CASSQQQGSGEQYF. In DNA form, the CDR3 reads TGCGCCAGCAGCCAGCAACAGGGATCGGGAGAGCAGTACTTC.

The gene calls are TRBV29-1 and TRBJ2-1; a weak D match, TRBD2 (5 bases). V lost 7 bases, J lost 5 bases, and 18 bases lay in between. Germline assignment: CDR1 SQVTM and CDR2 ANQGSEA. The CDR3 runs to 14 residues. The CDR3 protein is CSALLEGKDNEQFF. The CDR3 DNA reads TGCAGCGCCCTTCTAGAGGGAAAGGACAATGAGCAGTTCTTC.

The chain links TRBV12-5 to TRBJ2-4, with 9 bases fitting TRBD1. V lost 7 bases, J lost 7 bases, and 5 bases stayed unmatched. The germline gives CDR1 LGHNT, CDR2 FRNRAP. The CDR3 spans 13 residues. The CDR3 DNA follows: TGTGCTAGTGCCGAACAGGGGGCGAACATTCAGTACTTC. Translated: CASAEQGANIQYF.

The rearrangement links TRBV5-1 to TRBJ1-6; D perhaps matches TRBD1 (5 bases). CDR1 and CDR2 (germline): SGHRS, YFSETQ. With 2 bases removed from V and 7 bases from J, the gap between germline ends came to 10 bases. The CDR3 covers 14 residues. CDR3 in amino acids: CASSFPGQNSPLHF. Here the CDR3 DNA reads TGCGCCAGCAGCTTTCCCGGACAAAATTCACCCCTCCACTTT.

As DNA, the CDR3 is TGTGCCAGCAGCCTAACTGCTAGCGGGAGCAACAATGAGCAGTTCTTC. Its translation: CASSLTASGSNNEQFF. The chain joins TRBV7-2 to TRBJ2-1; 10 bases are shared with TRBD2. The length of the CDR3 is 16 residues. Germline V gene lookup returns CDR1 SGHTA and CDR2 FQGNSA. Trimming at V came to 5 bases and at J to 5 bases, leaving 9 bases not matched to a gene.

The chain carries TRBV19 and TRBJ2-1; 10 positions agree with TRBD2. Germline V gene lookup returns CDR1 LNHDA and CDR2 SQIVND (reference sequence). CDR3 length: 14 amino acids. J lost 8 bases, V lost 8 bases, and 9 bases had no gene match. In DNA form, the CDR3 reads TGTGCCAGTCACAGAGCGGGAGGGGGTCATGAGCAGTTCTTC. Amino acid sequence: CASHRAGGGHEQFF.

This rearrangement joins TRBV28 to TRBJ1-5, with 8 bases fitting TRBD1. Germline CDR1 is MDHEN and CDR2 is SYDVKM. V was clipped by 5 bases and J by 0 bases; unmatched bases: 12. The CDR3 has 18 residues. The CDR3 nucleotides are TGTGCCAGCAGTCCCCGGGACAGGTGGGTTCGTAGCAATCAGCCCCAGCATTTT. Residues: CASSPRDRWVRSNQPQHF.